The TCR beta chain under discussion was sequenced for a study of blood T cell repertoires in COVID-19 (TCRdb year 2020). For context, the study as a whole: The collaborator samples originated in the United States, Italy and Spain and spanned the acute and convalescent phases of COVID-19. The material from the prospective study consisted of cDNA or gDNA derived from T cells, B-cell-depleted T cells, or PBMCs. Deeply sampled blood TCRbeta repertoires from subjects exposed to, actively infected with, or recovered from COVID-19 were included in the dataset. The repertoires were made available in a free public database intended to serve as a resource for research on the immune response to SARS-CoV-2. Samples came from the ongoing ImmuneRACE study (first 160 participants) plus 1,254 subjects from 6 global collaborators. The sample metadata nearly always contained a de-identified subject ID, COVID-19 status, age in years and sex. Where available, HLA class I and class II types were obtained from metadata supplied by the sample provider rather than from assay-based typing. On the study overall, not on this receptor specifically: The quantity of clinical and demographic metadata differed by source and by participant and was supplied without curation.

CDR1 and CDR2 are read off the germline V gene as MNHEY and SVGAGI. Reading from cysteine to phenylalanine, the CDR3 counts 15 amino acids. The entry retains the CDR3 DNA only, 45 bases that are in frame from base 1. Deletion took 2 bases off V and 4 bases off J, with a span of 12 bases between the germline ends. Whole blood was collected in K2EDTA tubes by collaborating institutions according to the institutions' own protocols. Collaborator samples were shipped for TCRbeta analysis as frozen whole blood, isolated PBMCs, or DNA extracted from either sample type. TCRbeta CDR3 regions were amplified from genomic DNA by means of the immunoSEQ Assay, a bias-controlled multiplex PCR. Per the original workflow: The number of nucleated cells in each sample was estimated by amplification of reference gene primers within the assay. To quantify the absolute abundance of each unique TCRbeta CDR3 rearrangement, sequence reads were collapsed and filtered. For each sample, productive Simpson clonality was calculated as the square root of Simpson's diversity index across productive rearrangements. TCRdb retrieved this table from immuneACCESS and kept in-frame rearrangements only. Not all clones are present; in checked studies, unresolved V genes account for under half, and no reason is known for the remainder. V and J calls and clone size are as listed in that table; D and trimming were resolved from the DNA. Within this sample are about 55,000 clones, with 75% to 90% of them counted one time only. The ten largest clones take up around 1.5% of the sample.

Worth noting for this clone: What antigen it recognizes has not been identified. Per-base qualities were not stored, and no clone one base away is much larger.

The sequenced material came from peripheral blood. This receptor was identified in a man aged 55 to 70 with acute or convalescent COVID-19. This sequence uses TRBV6-5 and TRBJ1-3, with the D gene call left open. Read as DNA, the sequence is TGTGCCAGCAGTTACCTCGTCAGTCAGGGAAACACCATATATTTT. Translated, this is CASSYLVSQGNTIYF.